The clone carrying this TCR beta chain showed up just a few times. RNA was isolated and reverse transcribed to cDNA, the sequencing template. TCRdb keeps only in-frame clones here, not all; method: immunoSEQ multiplex PCR. The sample has some 200,000 clones, 55% to 70% seen once. These data are taken from a study of CD8+ T cells in alopecia areata. Treatment in this sample: oral pan-JAK inhibitor, 5-10 mg twice daily. The TCR sequence derives from a human donor with alopecia areata. The source was CD4+ T cells sorted from blood, collected at week 4, from a patient treated with tofacitinib.

CDR3 sequence: CASTTSALARTDTQYF. The CDR3 DNA follows: TGCGCCAGCACCACTTCGGCCCTGGCCCGCACAGATACGCAGTATTTT. The gene calls are TRBV5-1 and TRBJ2-3; D call uncertain. CDR1 SGHRS and CDR2 YFSETQ come from the germline V gene. The CDR3 extends over 16 amino acids. The V and J ends lost 6 bases and 1 base respectively, with 18 bases between them. Full variable domain (missing parts from reference TRBV5-1 and TRBJ2-3): KAGVTQTPRYLIKTRGQQVTLSCSPISGHRSVSWYQQTPGQGLQFLFEYFSETQRNKGNFPGRFSGRQFSNSRSEMNVSTLELGDSALYLCASTTSALARTDTQYFGPGTRLTVL.